This passage covers 20 T cell receptor beta chains from one sample sequenced in a study of cytomegalovirus exposure and HLA in healthy donors. With 60 Vbeta and 13 Jbeta primers, the PCR was carried out. Sequencing used immunoSEQ multiplex PCR; TCRdb keeps in-frame clones, though not all of them. The data show about 150,000 clones, more than 75% seen once. The sequencing sample was made of PBMCs. Every receptor here comes from a man aged 25-45 years in good health and CMV-seropositive.

The count of this clone is one. The V gene is TRBV5-5, the J gene TRBJ2-7; 7 bases are shared with TRBD2. This CDR3 is built from 15 residues. Losses at the gene ends were 4 bases for V and 4 bases for J; bases not matched to a gene: 11. The germline gives CDR1 SGHKS, CDR2 YYEKEE (reference sequence). The CDR3 DNA reads TGTGCCAGCAGCGGTGGGACTACAAACTTATACGAGCAGTACTTC. This translates into CASSGGTTNLYEQYF.

The genes are TRBV2 and TRBJ1-1; D might be TRBD1 (5 bases). This CDR3 region has 14 residues. The V end lost 11 bases, the J end lost 6 bases, and 22 bases lay between the germline ends. Germline CDR1 is SNHLY and CDR2 is FYNNEI. CDR3 in DNA: TGTGCCTGGCCGGGGGGACCAAACAGCCCTGAAGCTTTCTTT. This sequence encodes CAWPGGPNSPEAFF.

The V and J genes are TRBV5-1 and TRBJ2-5, with a possible D match to TRBD1 (5 bases). Germline V gene sequence: CDR1 SGHRS, CDR2 YFSETQ. The length of the CDR3 is 14 residues. Trimming stripped 0 bases from V and 3 bases from J, with 9 bases between. The chain's CDR3 is CASSLDLTEETQYF. CDR3 nucleotide sequence: TGCGCCAGCAGCTTGGATTTGACAGAAGAGACCCAGTACTTC.

The V call is TRBV28, the J call TRBJ2-7; 9 nucleotides match TRBD2. Germline-derived CDR1 and CDR2 are MDHEN and SYDVKM. The CDR3 is 17 amino acids. With V trimmed by 2 bases and J by 0 bases, 8 bases remained unmatched. CDR3 sequence (DNA): TGTGCCAGCAGTTTAAGCCTGTTAGCGGGGGCCTCCTACGAGCAGTACTTC. Translation gives CASSLSLLAGASYEQYF.

V gene TRBV7-8 combines with J gene TRBJ1-5; maybe TRBD1 (5 bases). CDR3 length: 15 amino acids. The V gene's germline CDR1 is SGHVS and CDR2 FQNEAQ. The V and J ends lost 7 bases and 10 bases respectively, with 23 bases between them. CDR3 in DNA: TGTGCCAGCACCCTTAGCCTATATGGAGGGGAACCCCAGCATTTT. Encoded protein: CASTLSLYGGEPQHF. Based on the CDR3 plus reference TRBV7-8 and TRBJ1-5, the full variable domain is GAGVSQSPRYKVAKRGQDVALRCDPISGHVSLFWYQQALGQGPEFLTYFQNEAQLDKSGLPSDRFFAERPEGSVSTLKIQRTQQEDSAVYLCASTLSLYGGEPQHFGDGTRLSIL.

This chain joins TRBV7-2 and TRBJ2-7, with 8 bases that match TRBD2. The CDR3 runs 15 residues. V lost 5 bases to trimming and J lost 1 base; unmatched junction nucleotides: 7. The germline CDR1 and CDR2 sequences are SGHTA and FQGNSA. The CDR3 DNA reads as TGTGCCAGCAGCCTGGGTTCTAGCGGGTCCTACGAGCAGTACTTC. It translates to CASSLGSSGSYEQYF.

The V and J genes are TRBV6-1 and TRBJ1-4; 11 bases align to TRBD1. CDR1 MNHNS and CDR2 SASEGT come from the germline V gene. V gave up 11 bases and J gave up 5 bases; unmatched junction bases: 4. The CDR3 runs to 13 residues. CDR3 sequence reads: CAGQGAQNEKLFF. As DNA, the CDR3 is TGTGCCGGACAGGGGGCCCAAAATGAAAAACTGTTTTTT.

This clone was detected once. The rearrangement links TRBV2 to TRBJ2-5, with D tentatively TRBD1 (6 bases). The DNA end is a closer match to TRBJ2-7, so the J assignment may be wrong. Germline CDR1 is SNHLY and CDR2 is FYNNEI. The CDR3 covers 14 residues. CDR3 protein: CASRSGTRVYEQYF. Written as DNA, the CDR3 is TGTGCCAGCAGGTCCGGGACAAGAGTCTACGAGCAGTACTTC.

The chain employs TRBV10-3 and TRBJ2-3; 7 bases align to TRBD2. V was clipped by 8 bases and J by 6 bases; unmatched bases: 5. CDR3 size: 12 residues. The V gene's germline CDR1 is ENHRY and CDR2 SYGVKD. In DNA form, the CDR3 reads TGTGCCATCGCTCGGGGGGTGGATACGCAGTATTTT. This sequence encodes CAIARGVDTQYF.

This clone was recorded only once. The chain uses TRBV5-1 and TRBJ1-1, with TRBD1 identical over 9 bases. The CDR3 is made up of 17 amino acids. The trim removed 2 bases at V and 1 base at J, leaving 9 bases unmatched. Germline V CDR1 and CDR2: SGHRS, YFSETQ. The CDR3: CASSLLPGQGTNTEAFF. The DNA for the CDR3 is TGCGCCAGCAGCTTACTTCCGGGACAGGGAACGAACACTGAAGCTTTCTTT.

The chain combines TRBV2 with TRBJ1-5; D ambiguous. V gave up 2 bases and J gave up 0 bases, with 8 bases separating them. The germline gives CDR1 SNHLY, CDR2 FYNNEI. CDR3 length: 15 amino acids. This chain's CDR3 is CASSESGYSNQPQHF. The DNA for the CDR3 is TGTGCCAGCAGTGAATCGGGTTATAGCAATCAGCCCCAGCATTTT.

In this sample, this clone turned up a few times. The J gene is TRBJ2-3, the V gene TRBV11-3, with D possibly being TRBD1 (6 bases). There are 15 residues in the CDR3. Trimming left V 1 base short and J 2 bases short, with 10 bases between. The germline V gene encodes CDR1 SGHNT and CDR2 YENEEA. This CDR3 is CASSLGTGITDTQYF. In nucleotides, the CDR3 is TGTGCCAGCAGCTTAGGAACAGGGATCACAGATACGCAGTATTTT.

V and J are TRBV5-4 and TRBJ2-5; D is unresolved. CDR3 length equals 14 residues. From germline, CDR1 is SGHNT and CDR2 YYREEE (reference sequence). Trimming removed 2 bases at V and 2 bases at J, with 10 bases between. This CDR3 is CASSLGGRQETQYF. CDR3 sequence (DNA): TGTGCCAGCAGCTTAGGTGGGCGACAAGAGACCCAGTACTTC.

The gene calls are TRBV9 and TRBJ2-1, with TRBD2 identical over 16 bases. The CDR3 is made up of 19 amino acids. Per germline, CDR1 SGDLS and CDR2 YYNGEE. V was clipped by 3 bases and J by 6 bases; unmatched bases: 12. The CDR3 sequence: CASSGGTSGRASRSNEQFF. The CDR3 nucleotides are TGTGCCAGCAGCGGAGGGACTAGCGGGAGGGCTAGCCGATCCAATGAGCAGTTCTTC.

The chain is built from TRBV28 and TRBJ2-5; D may be TRBD1 (6 bases). CDR3 size: 17 residues. Trimming took off 5 bases at V and 2 bases at J, with 21 bases between the two ends. CDR1 and CDR2 (germline): MDHEN, SYDVKM. The CDR3 is CASSPSPGGWGQETQYF. The CDR3, as DNA: TGTGCCAGCAGTCCTTCCCCTGGGGGCTGGGGACAAGAGACCCAGTACTTC.

This sequence joins TRBV11-2 and TRBJ2-7, with 7 bases lining up with TRBD2. Germline CDR1 and CDR2: SGHAT and FQNNGV. The V gene end was trimmed by 5 bases and the J gene end by 0 bases; junction bases not matched to a gene: 10. The CDR3 extends over 16 amino acids. CDR3 nucleotides: TGTGCCAGCAGCATCAACCTAGCGGAAAGCTCCTACGAGCAGTACTTC. It translates to CASSINLAESSYEQYF.

CDR3 in amino acids: CASSKSGRLNEQFF. DNA of the CDR3: TGTGCCAGTAGTAAAAGCGGGAGGTTAAATGAGCAGTTCTTC. The V call is TRBV19, the J call TRBJ2-1; 9 positions match TRBD2. Germline CDR1 reads LNHDA; CDR2 reads SQIVND (reference sequence). The ends lost 4 bases at V and 7 bases at J; junction bases unmatched: 5. The CDR3 is 14 amino acids.

The genes are TRBV7-8 and TRBJ2-3, with D tentatively TRBD2 (6 bases). CDR1 and CDR2 from the germline V gene are SGHVS and FQNEAQ. CDR3 length: 11 amino acids. The V gene lost 5 bases and the J gene lost 6 bases, with 6 bases spanning the gap. In DNA, the CDR3 is TGTGCCAGCAGCCGGGGGGATACGCAGTATTTT. Translation gives CASSRGDTQYF.

The gene calls are TRBV28 and TRBJ1-1, with TRBD1 matching over 8 bases. The CDR3 sequence is 15 residues long. Per germline, CDR1 MDHEN and CDR2 SYDVKM. Trimming took 3 bases from V and 4 from J; bases not matched to a gene: 7. CDR3 sequence reads: CASSFQGAASTEAFF. The CDR3 DNA is TGTGCCAGCAGTTTCCAGGGGGCCGCGTCCACTGAAGCTTTCTTT.

The genes are TRBV19 and TRBJ1-2; D remains ambiguous. Germline CDR1 LNHDA, CDR2 SQIVND (reference sequence). The V end lost 5 bases, the J end lost 5 bases, and 12 bases lay between the germline ends. This CDR3 region has 13 residues. The CDR3 reads CASSPKWAYGYTF. Here the CDR3 DNA reads TGTGCCAGTAGTCCAAAATGGGCGTATGGCTACACCTTC.